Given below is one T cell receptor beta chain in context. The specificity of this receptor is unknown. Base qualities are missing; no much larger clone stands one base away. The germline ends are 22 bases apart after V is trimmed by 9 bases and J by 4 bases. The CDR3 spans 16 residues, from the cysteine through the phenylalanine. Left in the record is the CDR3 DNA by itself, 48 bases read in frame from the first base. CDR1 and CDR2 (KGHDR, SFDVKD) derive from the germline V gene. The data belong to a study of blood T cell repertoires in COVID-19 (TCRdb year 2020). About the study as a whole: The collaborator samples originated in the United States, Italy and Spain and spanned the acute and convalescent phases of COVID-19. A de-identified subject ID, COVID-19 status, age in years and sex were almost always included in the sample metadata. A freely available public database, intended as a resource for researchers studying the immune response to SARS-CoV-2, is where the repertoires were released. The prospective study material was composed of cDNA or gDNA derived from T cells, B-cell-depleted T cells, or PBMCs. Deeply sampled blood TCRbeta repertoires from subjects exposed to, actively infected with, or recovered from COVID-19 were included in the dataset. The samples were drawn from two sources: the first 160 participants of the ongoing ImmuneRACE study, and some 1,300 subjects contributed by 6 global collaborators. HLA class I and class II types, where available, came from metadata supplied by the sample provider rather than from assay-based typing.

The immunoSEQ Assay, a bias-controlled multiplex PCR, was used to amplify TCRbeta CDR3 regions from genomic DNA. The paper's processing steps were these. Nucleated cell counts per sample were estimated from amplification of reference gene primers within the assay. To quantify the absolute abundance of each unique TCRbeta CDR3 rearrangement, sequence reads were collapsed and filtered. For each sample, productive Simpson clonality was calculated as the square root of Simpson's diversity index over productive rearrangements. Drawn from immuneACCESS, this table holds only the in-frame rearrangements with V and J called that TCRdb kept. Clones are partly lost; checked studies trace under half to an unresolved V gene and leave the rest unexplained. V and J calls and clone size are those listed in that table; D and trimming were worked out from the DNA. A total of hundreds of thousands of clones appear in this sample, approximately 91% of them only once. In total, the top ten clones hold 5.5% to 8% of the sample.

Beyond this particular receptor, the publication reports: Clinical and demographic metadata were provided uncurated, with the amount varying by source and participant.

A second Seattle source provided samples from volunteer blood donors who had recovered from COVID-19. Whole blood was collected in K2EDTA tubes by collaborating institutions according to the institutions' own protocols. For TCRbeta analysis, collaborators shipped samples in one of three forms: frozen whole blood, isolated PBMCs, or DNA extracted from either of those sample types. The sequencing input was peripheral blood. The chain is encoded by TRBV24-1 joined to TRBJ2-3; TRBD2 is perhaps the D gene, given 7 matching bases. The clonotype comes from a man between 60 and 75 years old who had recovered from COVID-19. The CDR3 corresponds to CATPGNGRGGADTQYF. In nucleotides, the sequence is TGTGCCACCCCCGGGAACGGGAGAGGGGGGGCAGATACGCAGTATTTT.